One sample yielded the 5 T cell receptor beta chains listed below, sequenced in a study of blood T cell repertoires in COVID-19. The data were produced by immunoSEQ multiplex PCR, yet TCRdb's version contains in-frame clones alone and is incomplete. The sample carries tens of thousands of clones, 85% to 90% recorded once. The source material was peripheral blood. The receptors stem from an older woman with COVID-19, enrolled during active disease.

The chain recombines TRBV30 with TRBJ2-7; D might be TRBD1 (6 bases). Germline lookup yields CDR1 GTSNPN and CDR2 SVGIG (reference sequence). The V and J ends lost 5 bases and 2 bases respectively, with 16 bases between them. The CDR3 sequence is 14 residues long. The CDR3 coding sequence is TGTGCCTGGCTAGACAGGAGGCTCCCCTACGAGCAGTACTTC. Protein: CAWLDRRLPYEQYF.

CDR3 nucleotide sequence: TGTGCCACCCACGGGGTGGCTGGGGCCAACGTCCTGACTTTC. This gives the protein CATHGVAGANVLTF. This chain uses TRBV19 with TRBJ2-6; D is possibly TRBD2 (5 bases). The CDR3 totals 14 residues. The germline CDR1 and CDR2 sequences are LNHDA and SQIVND (reference sequence). The ends were cut back, 10 bases at V and 2 bases at J, with 12 bases in the middle.

CDR3 loop: CASTSESGPYEQYF. In DNA, the CDR3 is TGTGCCAGCACCTCTGAGAGCGGTCCCTACGAGCAGTACTTC. V gene TRBV2 combines with J gene TRBJ2-7; a weak D match, TRBD2 (5 bases). V shed 7 bases and J shed 2 bases, with 15 bases lying between them. The germline V gene encodes CDR1 SNHLY and CDR2 FYNNEI. The length of the CDR3 is 14 residues.

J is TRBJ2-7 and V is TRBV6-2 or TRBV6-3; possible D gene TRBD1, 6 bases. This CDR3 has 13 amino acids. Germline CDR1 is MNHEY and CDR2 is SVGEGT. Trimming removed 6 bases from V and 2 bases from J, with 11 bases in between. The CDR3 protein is CASSYTGTYEQYF. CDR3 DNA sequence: TGTGCCAGCAGCTATACAGGGACCTACGAGCAGTACTTC.

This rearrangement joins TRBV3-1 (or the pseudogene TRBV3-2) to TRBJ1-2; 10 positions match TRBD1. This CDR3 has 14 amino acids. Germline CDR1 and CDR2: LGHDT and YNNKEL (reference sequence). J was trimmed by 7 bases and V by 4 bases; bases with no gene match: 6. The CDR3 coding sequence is TGTGCCAGCAGCCTTAGGACAGGGGGATCTGGCTACACCTTC. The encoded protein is CASSLRTGGSGYTF.